The source of this T cell receptor beta chain is a study of lymphopenia after photon versus proton radiotherapy. General study results and limits: Photon-treated patients lost naive T cells and TCR diversity; proton-treated stayed stable. Survival link was tested only in deceased patients; proton benefit remains a possibility. A bigger post-nadir fall in TCR diversity correlated inversely with survival time in deceased patients. After the lymphocyte nadir, photon-treated repertoires showed oligoclonal expansion, especially of CD8+ Temra cells.

Looked up from germline, CDR1 is GTSNPN and CDR2 is SVGIG (reference sequence). The CDR3 spans 16 residues. After removal of 3 bases from V and 2 bases from J, the junction contained 8 bases not matched to a gene. The method was immunoSEQ multiplex PCR; TCRdb's version includes in-frame clones alone and lacks a portion of them. The data hold around 26,000 clones, with around 81% observed a single time. This clone has just a few counts. Its antigen is unidentified. The clonotype comes from a man aged 45-60 years with gastric cancer. The specimen comprised peripheral blood, sampled from a patient treated with photon-based radiotherapy. The genes are TRBV30 and TRBJ1-3; TRBD1 agrees at 9 bases. The CDR3 DNA sequence: TGTGCCTGGAGATCCCAAGGACAGGGGACTGGAAACACCATATATTTT. As protein: CAWRSQGQGTGNTIYF.